Listed below are T cell receptor beta chains from one sample, sequenced in a study of vaccination and CD4 T cells after COVID-19. TCRdb itself ran the PCR reads through MiXCR, one entry per CDR3 protein. The sample holds about 10,000 distinct CDR3 sequences, approximately 30% seen once. Their antigen targets remain unknown. Sequenced material: CD4+ T cells from blood, cultured in vitro, taken after SARS-CoV-2 vaccination. Receptor source: a human donor who had recovered from COVID-19. Both conserved end residues are trimmed from each CDR3.

CDR3aa	j_gene	v_gene
ASSLGGGSFSYEQF	TRBJ2-1	TRBV12-3/TRBV12-4
SAELTDYNEQF	TRBJ2-1	TRBV20-1
ASSLTSGRAEQF	TRBJ2-1	TRBV7-3
ASSSLSTSGRATDTQY	TRBJ2-3	TRBV28
ASGGGYTEAF	TRBJ1-1	TRBV10-2
ASSRSGGWNTEAF	TRBJ1-1	TRBV28
ASSLGTGVGYT	TRBJ1-2	TRBV28
ASSIEGGGGTEAF	TRBJ1-1	TRBV19
ASSLVMNTEAF	TRBJ1-1	TRBV7-9
ASSLSSQQF	TRBJ2-1	TRBV11-2
ASSQQDRGHEQY	TRBJ2-7	TRBV4-1
ASSVTSGAHLRAKNIQY	TRBJ2-4	TRBV7-8
ASSLDRGNGETQY	TRBJ2-5	TRBV5-1
ASSRHRTSTYEQY	TRBJ2-7	TRBV4-3
ATSDSGTAYEQY	TRBJ2-7	TRBV24-1
AWSVLGGHEQY	TRBJ2-7	TRBV30
ASSSPAEFSTDTQY	TRBJ2-3	TRBV27
ASSPQGFEPQH	TRBJ1-5	TRBV18
ASRIWGTDTQY	TRBJ2-3	TRBV27
ATRGGGNSNQPQH	TRBJ1-5	TRBV15
ASTPGVAGATDTQY	TRBJ2-3	TRBV7-3
DSSGTASSYNSPLH	TRBJ1-6	TRBV6-1
SARDVVTGKVGELF	TRBJ2-2	TRBV20-1
ASSIRAGNEQY	TRBJ2-7	TRBV19
ASSVAGTSGAYEQY	TRBJ2-7	TRBV28
ASRGTGLNTGELF	TRBJ2-2	TRBV6-2/TRBV6-3
SARGTVGTEAF	TRBJ1-1	TRBV20-1
ASSPRTINEQF	TRBJ2-1	TRBV18
SAGPSDSEGGYT	TRBJ1-2	TRBV29-1
ASRPPRDRGRGYQETQY	TRBJ2-5	TRBV27
ASSPRTPGELF	TRBJ2-2	TRBV5-1
ASKKGLAGETQY	TRBJ2-5	TRBV2
ASRPRGTGETQY	TRBJ2-5	TRBV11-2
ASSPRLNEQF	TRBJ2-1	TRBV18
ASSPTGGETQY	TRBJ2-5	TRBV4-1
ASSLNSPLH	TRBJ1-6	TRBV7-2
ASSRAGQYQPQH	TRBJ1-5	TRBV18
ASSLGGEGSTEAF	TRBJ1-1	TRBV5-4
ASSSRTGQNSPLH	TRBJ1-6	TRBV9
ASSQVSKGLASDEQY	TRBJ2-7	TRBV4-1
ASKEQGTEGETQY	TRBJ2-5	TRBV7-3
ASSEREKLF	TRBJ1-4	TRBV25-1
SARDPVGVTGELF	TRBJ2-2	TRBV20-1
ASSQGTIAEAF	TRBJ1-1	TRBV4-2
SARGLAARTQY	TRBJ2-3	TRBV20-1